What follows are 14 T cell receptor beta chains derived from one specimen sequenced in a study of early T cells in non-severe SARS-CoV-2 infection. Each CDR3 protein gets one entry after TCRdb re-called the 5' RACE reads with MiXCR. The data show roughly 23,000 distinct CDR3 sequences, with about 5.7% seen just once and around 15% held by the top ten. The specimen comprised whole blood, sampled at baseline. The receptors here all came from an adult who was a healthcare worker with PCR-confirmed SARS-CoV-2 infection or an uninfected control (not recorded which).

This clonotype turned up a few times. An end of the junction does not agree with germline; a read error may underlie this. This chain connects TRBV20-1 to TRBJ2-1, with a weak D call TRBD2 (6 bases). Per germline, CDR1 DFQATT and CDR2 SNEGSKA (reference sequence). This CDR3 is built from 17 residues. CDR3 nucleotide sequence: TGCAGTGCCGAGAATAGGTTCGTTGGGGGGACCTACGATGAGCAGTTCTTC. Translated: CSAENRFVGGTYDEQFF.

At least ten counts were recorded for this clonotype. This rearrangement joins TRBV5-5 to TRBJ2-5; no firm D call. The V gene lost 2 bases and the J gene lost 3 bases, with 5 bases spanning the gap. From germline, CDR1 is SGHKS and CDR2 YYEKEE (reference sequence). The CDR3 runs to 12 residues. The CDR3 here is CASSFDKETQYF. The CDR3 region has the DNA TGTGCCAGCAGCTTCGATAAAGAGACCCAGTACTTC. Variable domain in full (rest from reference TRBV5-5 and TRBJ2-5): DAGVTQSPTHLIKTRGQQVTLRCSPISGHKSVSWYQQVLGQGPQFIFQYYEKEERGRGNFPDRFSARQFPNYSSELNVNALLLGDSALYLCASSFDKETQYFGPGTRLLVL.

This clonotype occurred many times. The CDR3 nucleotides read TGTGCCAGCAGCCAAGCTAGCGTGGCTACGCAGTATTTT. Translated: CASSQASVATQYF. The chain is built from TRBV14 and TRBJ2-3; D perhaps matches TRBD2 (6 bases). The CDR3 runs to 13 residues. Germline loops: CDR1 SGHDN, CDR2 FVKESK. V was trimmed by 1 base and J by 8 bases, leaving 10 bases between them.

Relative to its sample, this clonotype is medium-sized. This chain uses TRBV29-1 with TRBJ2-7; maybe TRBD2 (5 bases). V was clipped by 3 bases and J by 2 bases, with 11 bases between them. Germline V lookup: CDR1 SQVTM, CDR2 ANQGSEA. CDR3 length: 13 residues. CDR3 nucleotides: TGCAGCGTTGAGACGGACTCCACCTACGAGCAGTACTTC. Its translation: CSVETDSTYEQYF.

A few counts support this clonotype. This rearrangement joins TRBV9 to TRBJ1-2; possible D gene TRBD1, 5 bases. Germline V CDR1 and CDR2: SGDLS, YYNGEE. The CDR3 loop spans 16 amino acids. V lost 4 bases and J 3 bases, leaving 19 bases between the germline ends. The CDR3 sequence: CASSLSPGGEDYGYTF. CDR3 coding DNA: TGTGCCAGCAGCCTCTCCCCGGGGGGGGAGGACTATGGCTACACCTTC.

This clonotype was counted ten times or more. CDR3 in DNA: TGTGCCAGCTCACTTGGACAGGGGGAGATTAATGAGCAGTTCTTC. Protein product: CASSLGQGEINEQFF. The chain links TRBV18 to TRBJ2-1; 10 bases line up with TRBD1. V dropped 4 bases and J dropped 7; count of bases not matched to a gene: 7. CDR3 length: 15 amino acids. Germline V CDR1 and CDR2: KGHSH, LQKENI.

This clonotype has a handful of counts. This chain links TRBV29-1 with TRBJ1-1; 7 bases map to TRBD1. The CDR3 is made up of 12 amino acids. After removal of 6 bases from V and 3 bases from J, the junction contained 4 bases not matched to a gene. Germline CDR1 and CDR2: SQVTM and ANQGSEA. In DNA, the CDR3 is TGCAGCGTAGACAGGGTAGACACTGAAGCTTTCTTT. Encoded protein: CSVDRVDTEAFF.

This clonotype occurred a few times. The rearrangement joins TRBV6-5 to TRBJ2-2; no definite D call. The CDR3 has 14 residues. Trimming took off 4 bases at V and 1 base at J, with 7 bases between the two ends. Germline V CDR1 and CDR2: MNHEY, SVGAGI. CDR3 nucleotides: TGTGCCAGCAGTTTGGAAGGGAACACCGGGGAGCTGTTTTTT. Protein product: CASSLEGNTGELFF.

The chain recombines TRBV11-2 with TRBJ1-6, with TRBD1 identical over 11 bases. With V trimmed by 9 bases and J by 10 bases, 5 bases remained unmatched. The CDR3 runs 13 residues. Germline CDR1 and CDR2: SGHAT and FQNNGV. The CDR3 bases are TGTGCCAGTTCCGGGACAGGGGGATCACCCCTCCACTTT. Translated: CASSGTGGSPLHF. Supplemented by reference TRBV11-2 and TRBJ1-6, the full variable domain reads EAGVAQSPRYKIIEKRQSVAFWCNPISGHATLYWYQQILGQGPKLLIQFQNNGVVDDSQLPKDRFSAERLKGVDSTLKIQPAKLEDSAVYLCASSGTGGSPLHFGNGTRLTVT.

This clonotype has a handful of counts. The rearrangement joins TRBV12-3 or TRBV12-4 to TRBJ1-6; 8 bases match TRBD1. V was pared by 2 bases and J by 8 bases, with 2 bases of the junction left unmatched. The CDR3 has 14 residues. As DNA, the CDR3 is TGTGCCAGCAGTTTACAGGGGGCGGATTCACCCCTCCACTTT. Residues: CASSLQGADSPLHF.

There are a few counts of this clonotype. The chain recombines TRBV4-3 with TRBJ1-5; no definite D call. V shed 0 bases and J shed 2 bases, with 11 bases lying between them. CDR1 is LGHNA, CDR2 YSLEER, per germline. This CDR3 comprises 16 residues. CDR3 region: CASSQDLGFGNQPQHF. The CDR3 coding sequence is TGCGCCAGCAGCCAAGATCTGGGGTTTGGCAATCAGCCCCAGCATTTT.

This clonotype was picked up many times. The chain joins TRBV18 to TRBJ1-5, with a weak D call TRBD1 (5 bases). The V end was cut by 6 bases, the J end by 3 bases, with 15 bases between. This CDR3 has 15 amino acids. CDR1 and CDR2 (germline): KGHSH, LQKENI. CDR3 in amino acids: CASSPSGPNNQPQHF. The DNA of the CDR3 is TGTGCCAGCTCTCCATCGGGGCCCAACAATCAGCCCCAGCATTTT.

The CDR3 sequence is CASSPSPGQGTYEQYF. The CDR3 DNA reads TGTGCCAGCAGCCCCTCACCGGGACAGGGAACCTACGAGCAGTACTTC. This chain connects TRBV7-3 to TRBJ2-7; 9 bases fit TRBD1. The germline V gene encodes CDR1 SGHTA and CDR2 FQGTGA. The junction had 10 bases not matched to a gene; V was cut back by 5 bases and J by 2 bases. This CDR3 has 16 residues.

This sequence joins TRBV7-9 and TRBJ2-4, with D tentatively TRBD1 (5 bases). V was trimmed by 2 bases and J by 8 bases, leaving 10 bases between them. The CDR3 length is 13 residues. Germline CDR1 and CDR2: SEHNR and FQNEAQ (reference sequence). CDR3 nucleotides: TGTGCCAGCAGCTTATCCAGGGCGGACATTCAGTACTTC. Translating it yields CASSLSRADIQYF.